The rows below give T cell receptor beta chains drawn from one sample of a study of shared clonotypes between healthy human individuals. Sequenced by immunoSEQ multiplex PCR; TCRdb stores in-frame clones only, minus some. The profile shows under 1,900,000 clones, approximately 98.5% of them singletons. The specimen was naive CD4+ T cells sorted from blood. The source of these receptors is a man aged 30 to 39 in good health. CDR3s include the opening cysteine and the closing phenylalanine or tryptophan.

j_call | v_call | cdr3_length | cdr3_aa
TRBJ2-5 | TRBV4-1 | 17 | CASSPGMGPWSQETQYF
TRBJ2-7 | TRBV28 | 13 | CASSSGGFYEQYF
TRBJ2-5 | TRBV30 | 14 | CAWSRGFGEETQYF
TRBJ2-3 | TRBV28 | 14 | CASSPRTGTDTQYF
TRBJ2-3 | TRBV19 | 14 | CASSPDDTGDTQYF
TRBJ2-2 | TRBV5-4 | 16 | CASSLPGGVDTGELFF
TRBJ2-5 | TRBV7-2 | 13 | CASTGGPQETQYF
TRBJ2-1 | TRBV4-1 | 16 | CASSQGGTGVYNEQFF
TRBJ2-7 | TRBV4-1 | 15 | CASSPPQVPRDEQYF
TRBJ2-3 | TRBV7-2 | 15 | CASSLGTSGSDTQYF
TRBJ1-1 | TRBV2 | 16 | CASLRERPAHNTEAFF
TRBJ2-5 | TRBV19 | 14 | CATSLTRSVETQYF
TRBJ2-5 | TRBV10-3 | 15 | CAISESSGREETQYF
TRBJ2-1 | TRBV27 | 18 | CASSLGTSGSISYNEQFF
TRBJ2-1 | TRBV11-2 | 17 | CASSLWLAGASYNEQFF
TRBJ1-5 | TRBV27 | 15 | CASSLSGRGNQPQHF
TRBJ2-3 | TRBV7-3 | 14 | CASSPRDYTDTQYF
TRBJ2-2 | TRBV6-1 | 15 | CASSNLPRGGGELFF
TRBJ2-5 | TRBV5-8 | 14 | CASSSGPTQETQYF
TRBJ2-3 | TRBV19 | 15 | CASKPLALSTDTQYF